This T cell receptor beta chain was sequenced in a study of CD8 T cells in ankylosing spondylitis (dated by TCRdb to about 2017). For context, the study as a whole: To find TCR variants linked to disease, the study profiled T cell receptor beta repertoires in ankylosing spondylitis patients and healthy donors. In total, the full study cohort was made up of roughly 110 healthy donors and roughly 27 ankylosing spondylitis patients. Samples of peripheral blood were taken, and for ankylosing spondylitis patients, synovial fluid was collected as well. Paper-wide results and their limitations: Blood from ankylosing spondylitis patients appeared to be characterized by a TCR beta motif made up of under ten highly homologous amino acid variants. The disease-linked clones were reported to be significantly enriched in matched synovial fluid samples from ankylosing spondylitis patients. The disease-linked clones had a CD8+ phenotype and were found at relatively low frequencies in peripheral blood. Some motif variants had previously been reported in the synovial fluid and blood of reactive arthritis patients, which suggests shared mechanisms of disease initiation.

The trim is 0 bases for V and 2 bases for J, with a gap of 4 bases between the germline ends. In the germline V gene, CDR1 corresponds to SGDLS and CDR2 to YYNGEE. The CDR3 has 13 amino acids, counting the end cysteine and phenylalanine. The entry retains the CDR3 DNA only, 39 bases that are in frame from base 1. This clonotype was counted many times. Its binding antigen is unknown. Base qualities are not recorded, but no much larger clone differs from it by a single base. Reads for this sample came from an Illumina HiSeq 2500. Quantitative 5'-RACE with molecular barcodes was the method used to prepare the TCR beta libraries. From the authors' description of their analysis: A new computational method based on a probabilistic model of VDJ rearrangement was used to identify disease-linked TCR variants. The public reads were reprocessed in TCRdb via fastp at Q25 and MiXCR, keeping in-frame beta chains. Rows merge per CDR3 protein into single entries with the most common DNA and genes. The V and J calls follow TCRdb's processing rather than the paper's. The sample yields about 42,000 distinct CDR3 sequences; about 4% were counted once. Roughly 4% of the sample rests with the top ten.

The receptor was derived from a female donor with ankylosing spondylitis or in good health (not recorded which). Recombination connected TRBV9 to TRBJ2-3; no confident D gene assignment can be made. Sequencing was carried out using blood, either unsorted or a sorted T cell fraction (not recorded which). The nucleotide sequence is TGTGCCAGCAGCGTAGCCTACACAGATACGCAGTATTTT. Its protein product is CASSVAYTDTQYF. The variable domain in full, with residues beyond the CDR3 obtained from the reference TRBV9 and TRBJ2-3 genes, is DSGVTQTPKHLITATGQRVTLRCSPRSGDLSVYWYQQSLDQGLQFLIQYYNGEERAKGNILERFSAQQFPDLHSELNLSSLELGDSALYFCASSVAYTDTQYFGPGTRLTVL.